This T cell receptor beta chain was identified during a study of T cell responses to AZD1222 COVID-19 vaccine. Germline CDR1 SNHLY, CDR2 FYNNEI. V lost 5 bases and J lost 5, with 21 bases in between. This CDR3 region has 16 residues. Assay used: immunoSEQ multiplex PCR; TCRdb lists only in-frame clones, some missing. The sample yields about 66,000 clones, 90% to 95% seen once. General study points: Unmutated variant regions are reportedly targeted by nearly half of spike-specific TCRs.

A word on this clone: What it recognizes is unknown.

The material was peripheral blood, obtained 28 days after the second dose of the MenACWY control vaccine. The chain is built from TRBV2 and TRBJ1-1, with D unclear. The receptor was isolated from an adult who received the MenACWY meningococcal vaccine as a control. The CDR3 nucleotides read TGTGCCAGCAGTCCCCCGTTGAGGGTCTTGAGTACTGAAGCTTTCTTT. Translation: CASSPPLRVLSTEAFF.